What follows describes a single T cell receptor beta chain. Assay: immunoSEQ multiplex PCR; the TCRdb copy retains only in-frame clones and omits some. The table has approximately 18,000 clones, 82% seen once. The record originates from a study of technical replicates of blood from several donors. The receptor comes from a human donor in good health. Some clones in this sample may be carry-over from other donors' samples. Sequenced: PBMCs.

CDR3 protein: CASSATGSSYNEQFF. The CDR3 nucleotides read TGTGCCAGTTCCGCGACAGGTAGCTCCTACAATGAGCAGTTCTTC. V is TRBV19 and J is TRBJ2-1; tentatively, D is TRBD1 (6 bases). Germline V CDR1 and CDR2: LNHDA, SQIVND (reference sequence). This CDR3 is built from 15 residues. V was cut by 8 bases and J by 0 bases, with 14 bases left in between. The whole variable domain, filled in from reference TRBV19 and TRBJ2-1, reads DGGITQSPKYLFRKEGQNVTLSCEQNLNHDAMYWYRQDPGQGLRLIYYSQIVNDFQKGDIAEGYSVSREKKESFPLTVTSAQKNPTAFYLCASSATGSSYNEQFFGPGTRLTVL.